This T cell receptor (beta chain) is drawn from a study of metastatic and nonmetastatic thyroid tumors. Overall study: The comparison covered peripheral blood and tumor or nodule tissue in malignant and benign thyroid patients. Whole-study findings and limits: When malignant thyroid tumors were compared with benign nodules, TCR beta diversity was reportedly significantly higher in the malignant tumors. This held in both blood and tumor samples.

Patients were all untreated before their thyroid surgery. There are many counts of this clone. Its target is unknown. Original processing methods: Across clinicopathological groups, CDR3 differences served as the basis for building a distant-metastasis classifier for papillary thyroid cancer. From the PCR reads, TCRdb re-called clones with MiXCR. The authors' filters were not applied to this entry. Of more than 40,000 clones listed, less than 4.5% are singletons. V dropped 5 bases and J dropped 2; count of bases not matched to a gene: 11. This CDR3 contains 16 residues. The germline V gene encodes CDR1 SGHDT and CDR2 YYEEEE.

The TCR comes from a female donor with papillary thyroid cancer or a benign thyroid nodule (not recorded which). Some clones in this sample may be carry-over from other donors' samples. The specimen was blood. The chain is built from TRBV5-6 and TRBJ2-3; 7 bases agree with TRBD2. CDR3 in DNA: TGTGCCAGCAGTTTACCCACTAGCGCCCTCACAGATACGCAGTATTTT. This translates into CASSLPTSALTDTQYF.